Shown below are 5 T cell receptor beta chains from a single sample sequenced in a study of shared clonotypes between healthy human individuals. Generated by immunoSEQ multiplex PCR, the TCRdb table keeps only in-frame clones and is missing some. Here the sample spans over a million clones, 95% to 99% being singletons. Sequenced material: naive CD4+ T cells sorted from blood. The subset was: CD45RA+ positively selected. Receptor source: a young man in good health.

With respect to this clone: This sample also contains other DNA sequences that code for the same CDR3. V gene TRBV9 combines with J gene TRBJ2-7; a possible D gene is TRBD2 (6 bases). The CDR3 has 14 residues. Germline CDR1 reads SGDLS; CDR2 reads YYNGEE. Trimming stripped 2 bases from V and 0 bases from J, with 9 bases between. The CDR3 DNA reads TGTGCCAGCAGCGTGGGGGGTAGCTCCTACGAGCAGTACTTC. This sequence encodes CASSVGGSSYEQYF.

The chain links TRBV11-2 to TRBJ2-3; D call uncertain. The V and J ends lost 3 bases and 4 bases respectively, with 20 bases between them. Germline V gives CDR1 SGHAT, CDR2 FQNNGV. The CDR3 has 17 residues. The CDR3 DNA follows: TGTGCCAGCAGCTTGTATCCGGGCTCAAGTATCTCAGATACGCAGTATTTT. This encodes CASSLYPGSSISDTQYF.

This clone is a singleton in its sample. The V and J genes are TRBV5-1 and TRBJ2-5; tentative D call: TRBD1 (7 bases). The V gene lost 4 bases and the J gene lost 5 bases, with 18 bases spanning the gap. Germline lookup yields CDR1 SGHRS and CDR2 YFSETQ. This CDR3 is built from 15 residues. The CDR3 here is CASSKAGGPEETQYF. Here the CDR3 DNA reads TGCGCCAGCAGCAAAGCAGGGGGGCCCGAGGAGACCCAGTACTTC.

This clone has just one count. The chain recombines TRBV9 with TRBJ2-1; TRBD2 aligns across 7 bases. Germline V gene sequence: CDR1 SGDLS, CDR2 YYNGEE. The CDR3 has 14 amino acids. V dropped 4 bases and J dropped 9; count of bases not matched to a gene: 10. This chain's CDR3 is CASSPGTTHGEQFF. The CDR3 nucleotides are TGTGCCAGCAGCCCAGGGACTACACACGGTGAGCAGTTCTTC. Complete variable domain (other parts from reference TRBV9 and TRBJ2-1): DSGVTQTPKHLITATGQRVTLRCSPRSGDLSVYWYQQSLDQGLQFLIQYYNGEERAKGNILERFSAQQFPDLHSELNLSSLELGDSALYFCASSPGTTHGEQFFGPGTRLTVL.

The chain uses TRBV28 and TRBJ2-5, with D uncertain. Trimming cost V 2 bases and J 7 bases, with 11 bases left between them. The CDR3 totals 13 residues. CDR1 and CDR2 from the germline V gene are MDHEN and SYDVKM. This chain's CDR3 is CASSLKRRGTQYF. CDR3 DNA: TGTGCCAGCAGTTTAAAGAGACGTGGGACCCAGTACTTC.